The rows below give T cell receptor beta chains drawn from one sample of a study of T cells in tuberculosis. Repertoires were generated with immunoSEQ multiplex PCR, while TCRdb's copy carries only in-frame clones and drops some. The sample carries 35,000 to 50,000 clones, approximately 94% recorded once. Material: PBMCs. The receptor source for this set is a donor between 5 and 29 years old with latent tuberculosis or without tuberculosis infection. Some clones in this sample may be carry-over from other donors' samples. CDR3s include the opening cysteine and the closing phenylalanine or tryptophan. A D gene is named only where the DNA matches it firmly. Some rows mark clone size as missing; the rest say once, few, many or name a class of expanded clone.

d_gene,v_gene,abundance,j_gene,CDR3aa,CDR3nt
-,TRBV28,-,TRBJ1-1,CASLRGGGPEAFF,TGTGCCAGCCTCCGAGGGGGGGGCCCTGAAGCTTTCTTT
TRBD1,TRBV4-2,-,TRBJ1-2,CASSPRTGVDYGYTF,TGTGCCAGCAGCCCGAGGACAGGGGTGGACTATGGCTACACCTTC
-,TRBV28,-,TRBJ2-7,CASSFSRLGVTSYEQYF,TGTGCCAGCAGTTTTTCTCGCCTGGGAGTGACATCCTACGAGCAGTACTTC
-,TRBV6-1,-,TRBJ1-5,CASSATGFQPQHF,TGTGCCAGCAGCGCTACAGGGTTTCAGCCCCAGCATTTT
-,TRBV5-1,-,TRBJ2-3,CASSLLGTPRDTQYF,TGCGCCAGCAGCTTGTTGGGGACACCGAGAGATACGCAGTATTTT
TRBD1,TRBV4-3,-,TRBJ2-7,CASSQVVNSGGRSYEQYF,TGCGCCAGCAGCCAAGTTGTCAACTCAGGGGGCCGCTCCTACGAGCAGTACTTC
TRBD2,TRBV27,-,TRBJ2-7,CASSLGTSGTKHAFEQYF,TGTGCCAGCAGTCTCGGGACTAGCGGGACCAAACATGCTTTCGAGCAGTACTTC
-,TRBV15,-,TRBJ1-3,CATSRDFAVDSGNTIYF,TGTGCCACCAGCAGAGATTTTGCAGTTGACTCTGGAAACACCATATATTTT
TRBD1,TRBV18,-,TRBJ2-1,CASSPQQGSSYNEQFF,TGTGCCAGCTCACCACAACAGGGGAGCTCCTACAATGAGCAGTTCTTC
-,TRBV15,-,TRBJ1-5,CATSEGVVGNQPQHF,TGTGCCACCAGCGAGGGGGTAGTCGGCAATCAGCCCCAGCATTTT
TRBD2,TRBV5-1,-,TRBJ2-7,CASSLDLAGTYEQYF,TGCGCCAGCAGCTTGGATCTAGCGGGAACCTACGAGCAGTACTTC
TRBD1,TRBV13,-,TRBJ2-7,CASSGGQLSYEQYF,TGTGCCAGCAGCGGGGGACAGTTGAGCTACGAGCAGTACTTC
TRBD2,TRBV28,-,TRBJ2-2,CASKEEKGLAGTGELFF,TGTGCCAGCAAGGAAGAAAAGGGACTAGCGGGGACCGGGGAGCTGTTTTTT
-,TRBV11-2,few,TRBJ2-7,CASRLGGSYEQYF,TGTGCCAGCAGGCTAGGGGGCTCCTACGAGCAGTACTTC
TRBD1,TRBV13,-,TRBJ1-1,CASTGGTEAFF,TGTGCCAGTACAGGGGGAACTGAAGCTTTCTTT
-,TRBV28,-,TRBJ2-7,CASSQGPSYEQYF,TGTGCCAGCAGTCAGGGGCCTTCCTACGAGCAGTACTTC
TRBD2,TRBV19,-,TRBJ2-2,CASSSGTSGRSRTGELFF,TGTGCCAGTAGTAGCGGGACTAGCGGGAGGTCTCGCACCGGGGAGCTGTTTTTT
TRBD2,TRBV30,-,TRBJ2-6,CAWSVRRTSGPGGANVLTF,TGTGCCTGGAGTGTACGGCGGACTAGCGGGCCGGGGGGGGCCAACGTCCTGACTTTC
TRBD1,TRBV25-1,-,TRBJ2-2,CASSGQGRGELFF,TGTGCCAGCAGCGGACAGGGGAGGGGGGAGCTGTTTTTT
-,TRBV28,-,TRBJ2-7,CASSWTPSYEQYF,TGTGCCAGCAGTTGGACACCGTCCTACGAGCAGTACTTC
-,TRBV15,-,TRBJ2-1,CATSVSHLTDEQFF,TGTGCCACCAGCGTAAGCCATCTCACCGATGAGCAGTTCTTC
-,TRBV5-1,-,TRBJ2-7,CASSFSRPGAGYEQYF,TGCGCCAGCAGCTTTTCCCGACCGGGAGCTGGCTACGAGCAGTACTTC
-,TRBV2,-,TRBJ2-3,CASSDMGPAGGTQYF,TGTGCCAGCAGTGATATGGGGCCAGCGGGTGGTACGCAGTATTTT
TRBD1,TRBV19,-,TRBJ2-1,CASSIGTGINEQFF,TGTGCCAGTAGTATAGGGACAGGGATTAATGAGCAGTTCTTC
-,TRBV9,-,TRBJ2-2,CASSVQSGAHGAGELFF,TGTGCCAGCAGCGTACAATCAGGGGCGCATGGGGCCGGGGAGCTGTTTTTT
TRBD2,TRBV6-6,-,TRBJ2-7,CASSYSGTSATYEQYF,TGTGCCAGCAGTTACTCCGGGACTAGCGCAACCTACGAGCAGTACTTC
-,TRBV7-2,-,TRBJ1-2,CASSLETGGGYGYTF,TGTGCCAGCAGCTTAGAGACAGGTGGGGGCTATGGCTACACCTTC
TRBD1,TRBV5-4,-,TRBJ2-3,CASSRPGTGGTDTQYF,TGTGCCAGCAGCCGCCCCGGGACAGGGGGCACAGATACGCAGTATTTT
-,TRBV5-1,-,TRBJ1-2,CASSLDRAHGYTF,TGCGCCAGCAGCTTGGACAGGGCTCATGGCTACACCTTC
-,TRBV11-2,-,TRBJ2-7,CASSSLMIAYEQYF,TGTGCCAGCAGCTCGTTAATGATAGCCTACGAGCAGTACTTC
-,TRBV9,-,TRBJ2-3,CASSVGRGPGTDTQYF,TGTGCCAGCAGCGTAGGTAGGGGCCCCGGTACAGATACGCAGTATTTT
TRBD1,TRBV7-6,-,TRBJ2-7,CASSSPGQGIWEQYF,TGTGCCAGCAGCTCACCGGGACAGGGAATTTGGGAGCAGTACTTC
-,TRBV4-3,-,TRBJ1-2,CASSQEWGGTYGYTF,TGCGCCAGCAGCCAAGAGTGGGGCGGGACCTATGGCTACACCTTC
-,TRBV6-1,-,TRBJ2-2,CASSEDSRDKDFPGELFF,TGTGCCAGCAGTGAAGATTCTAGGGACAAGGATTTCCCCGGGGAGCTGTTTTTT
TRBD1,TRBV7-2,-,TRBJ2-3,CASRQDRASTDTQYF,TGTGCCAGCAGACAAGACAGGGCTAGCACAGATACGCAGTATTTT
-,TRBV19,-,TRBJ2-5,CASSIRQNQETQYF,TGTGCCAGTAGTATCCGACAGAACCAAGAGACCCAGTACTTC
-,TRBV27,-,TRBJ1-1,CASSLFGYTEAFF,TGTGCCAGCAGTTTATTCGGTTACACTGAAGCTTTCTTT
-,TRBV30,-,TRBJ2-2,CAWTTQGGELFF,TGTGCCTGGACTACACAGGGTGGGGAGCTGTTTTTT
TRBD2,TRBV28,-,TRBJ2-3,CASSRAGDQDTQYF,TGTGCCAGCAGTAGAGCGGGAGATCAAGATACGCAGTATTTT
-,TRBV2,-,TRBJ1-1,CASSDDRIQVNTEAFF,TGTGCCAGCAGTGACGACAGGATACAAGTGAACACTGAAGCTTTCTTT
TRBD2,TRBV6-4,-,TRBJ2-1,CASSFSTSGSVNEQFF,TGTGCCAGCAGTTTTTCGACTAGCGGGAGTGTGAATGAGCAGTTCTTC
TRBD1,TRBV10-3,-,TRBJ2-5,CAISDSAARTGSVETQYF,TGTGCCATCAGTGACTCGGCCGCAAGGACAGGGTCAGTAGAGACCCAGTACTTC
-,TRBV28,-,TRBJ1-5,CASSSVGQSSNQPQHF,TGTGCCAGCAGCTCCGTTGGACAGAGTAGCAATCAGCCCCAGCATTTT
-,TRBV6-5,-,TRBJ1-2,CASSRGLDSLYGYTF,TGTGCCAGCAGTAGAGGGTTGGACAGCCTCTATGGCTACACCTTC
TRBD1,TRBV9,once,TRBJ2-2,CASSVGQAATGELFF,TGTGCCAGCAGCGTCGGACAGGCGGCCACCGGGGAGCTGTTTTTT
TRBD2,TRBV19,-,TRBJ2-1,CASRLGGSNNEQFF,TGTGCCAGTAGGTTGGGCGGGAGTAATAATGAGCAGTTCTTC
TRBD1,TRBV18,once,TRBJ2-3,CASSPAGTGDGDTQYF,TGTGCCAGCTCTCCTGCCGGGACAGGGGACGGAGATACGCAGTATTTT
TRBD1,TRBV4-3,-,TRBJ1-2,CASSQDRDRGYGYTF,TGCGCCAGCAGCCAAGATCGGGACAGAGGCTATGGCTACACCTTC
TRBD2,TRBV6-4,-,TRBJ2-7,CASSRLAGGYEQYF,TGTGCCAGCAGCCGACTAGCGGGAGGCTACGAGCAGTACTTC
TRBD1,TRBV7-6,once,TRBJ1-4,CASSLTQGANEKLFF,TGTGCCAGCAGCTTAACACAGGGGGCTAATGAAAAACTGTTTTTT